Sequencing of this T cell receptor beta chain was carried out in a study of neurological immune-mediated disorders. Study-wide background: Multiple sclerosis patients numbering about 34 comprised roughly 30 relapsing-remitting and 3 secondary progressive patients.

A single run covered 15-18 subjects with over 180 million TCR-beta sequences. TCRdb redid the calling of the 5' RACE reads with MiXCR, one entry per CDR3 protein. The sample includes 65,000 to 85,000 distinct CDR3 sequences, roughly 3.1% of them seen just once. This clonotype was observed at least ten times. What it binds is not known. Overall study results and limits: Association of the multiple sclerosis repertoire cluster with clinical or MRI features was not observed for any feature. It was the repertoires of 18 of 34 multiple sclerosis patients that phylogenetic grouping placed in one related-CDR3 cluster, which is a possible signature.

V shed 5 bases, J shed 0 bases, and the junction held 3 bases outside the gene matches. CDR1 and CDR2 (germline): SQVTM, ANQGSEA. This CDR3 is built from 14 residues. The rearrangement joins TRBV29-1 to TRBJ2-1, with 8 bases identical to TRBD2. This TCR came from a woman aged 50 to 60 with multiple sclerosis. What was sequenced was PBMCs. CDR3 protein: CSVSGSSSYNEQFF. CDR3 sequence (DNA): TGCAGCGTTAGCGGGAGCAGCTCCTACAATGAGCAGTTCTTC.